The 16 T cell receptor beta chains presented below share a single source sample, sequenced in a study of tumor-infiltrating lymphocytes in primary liver carcinoma. From roughly 21-30 mg of unsorted bulk tissue, DNA and RNA were co-extracted together. A primer in the constant region served to generate TCR beta cDNA from approximately 460 ng of total RNA. Three-round nested multiplex PCR performed with slightly modified ARM-PCR produced the TCR beta libraries. Two initial PCR rounds of approximately 10 cycles each paired TRBV1-TRBV30 forward primers with a C-beta reverse primer. Via MiXCR, TCRdb re-called the multiplex PCR reads, giving one row per CDR3 protein. In the table there are some 51,000 distinct CDR3 sequences, about 80% of which are singletons. The source material was liver tumor tissue from sampling region 3. As to subset: tumor region T3, left-lateral pole. These TCRs come from a man aged 35 to 55 with primary liver carcinoma and hepatitis B virus infection.

This clonotype was seen more than once but under ten times. This chain connects TRBV7-2 to TRBJ1-1; 8 bases map to TRBD1. V dropped 9 bases and J dropped 4; count of bases not matched to a gene: 7. From germline, CDR1 is SGHTA and CDR2 FQGNSA. The CDR3 consists of 13 residues. The CDR3 DNA is TGTGCCAGTAGTACCACAGGGGGCACTGAAGCTTTCTTT. Encoded protein: CASSTTGGTEAFF.

Remarks on this clonotype: One junction end disagrees with the germline gene, perhaps due to a read error. The V and J genes are TRBV7-8 and TRBJ2-1; a weak D match, TRBD1 (7 bases). The CDR3 is 16 residues long. CDR1 SGHVS and CDR2 FQNEAQ come from the germline V gene. CDR3 sequence: CASSLRSGRGDNEQFF. The CDR3 nucleotides are TGTGCCAGTAGCTTAAGGTCGGGCAGGGGGGACAATGAGCAGTTCTTC.

In regard to this clonotype: A much bigger clone sits one base away, suggesting this may be a read error. The chain employs TRBV5-5 and TRBJ2-1; 8 bases agree with TRBD2. The germline V gene encodes CDR1 SGHKS and CDR2 YYEKEE (reference sequence). CDR3 length: 15 amino acids. The CDR3 region has the DNA TGTGCCAACAGCTTGTCTGGCGGGAGGTTGGGTGAGCAGTTCTTC. This encodes CANSLSGGRLGEQFF.

The chain employs TRBV11-2 and TRBJ2-3; 9 bases fit TRBD1. V was pared by 0 bases and J by 6 bases, with 10 bases of the junction left unmatched. The CDR3 extends over 17 amino acids. Germline CDR1 SGHAT, CDR2 FQNNGV. The CDR3 region has the DNA TGTGCCAGCAGCTTAGATCTTAGGACAGGGGCAACCGATACGCAGTATTTT. Translation: CASSLDLRTGATDTQYF.

In its sample, this clonotype was seen a few times. Given a much more abundant clone one base away, this may be a read error. The chain links TRBV11-2 to TRBJ2-5; a possible D gene is TRBD2 (6 bases). The CDR3 is 14 residues long. Germline V lookup: CDR1 SGHAT, CDR2 FQNNGV. The CDR3 reads CASSLRGTRETQHF. CDR3 DNA: TGTGCCAGCAGCTTGCGGGGCACGCGAGAGACCCAGCACTTC.

In the case of this clonotype: Lacking the conserved final phenylalanine or tryptophan, this CDR3 likely reflects a read error. This chain uses TRBV29-1 with TRBJ1-5; 7 bases fit TRBD1. V trimming: 5 bases; J trimming: 5 bases; junction bases outside the gene matches: 6. The length of the CDR3 is 13 residues. The germline CDR1 and CDR2 sequences are SQVTM and ANQGSEA. CDR3 sequence (DNA): TGCAGCGTTACACAGGGGACGGATCAGCCCCAGCATCTT. Translated, it gives CSVTQGTDQPQHL.

As to this clonotype: Sequence at one end of the junction differs from germline and may be a read error. The chain carries TRBV4-2 and TRBJ2-7, with D maybe TRBD2 (6 bases). Germline assignment: CDR1 LGHNA and CDR2 YNFKEQ. This CDR3 is 14 amino acids long. This chain's CDR3 is CANSPGTPAYEQYF. In DNA, the CDR3 is TGTGCCAACAGCCCCGGGACTCCTGCCTACGAGCAATACTTC.

The J gene is TRBJ1-2, the V gene TRBV4-1; 8 nucleotides match TRBD1. With V trimmed by 7 bases and J by 4 bases, 14 bases remained unmatched. The V gene's germline CDR1 is MGHRA and CDR2 YSYEKL. The CDR3 totals 16 residues. The CDR3 loop is CASNFERTGTSYGYTF. The CDR3 region has the DNA TGCGCCAGCAACTTCGAGAGGACAGGGACTAGCTATGGCTACACCTTC.

A remark on this clonotype: An end of the junction differs from the germline gene, which may be a read error. The chain recombines TRBV29-1 with TRBJ2-6; D is possibly TRBD1 (6 bases). This CDR3 is built from 15 residues. Germline loops: CDR1 SQVTM, CDR2 ANQGSEA. The CDR3 protein is CSVTGALAGANILTF. CDR3 coding DNA: TGCAGCGTAACCGGGGCGTTGGCAGGGGCCAACATCCTGACTTTC.

Worth noting for this clonotype: One end of the junction is discordant with germline, which a read error may explain. This rearrangement joins TRBV10-3 to TRBJ2-7; the D gene is possibly TRBD1 (6 bases). This CDR3 region has 19 residues. CDR1 and CDR2 (germline): ENHRY, SYGVKD. CDR3 sequence (DNA): TGCGCCATCAGTGAGTTCCCCCTCCAGACCGGGACATGGAACTACGAGCAGTACTTC. Encoded protein: CAISEFPLQTGTWNYEQYF.

On this clonotype itself: Here the CDR3 omits its conserved ending phenylalanine or tryptophan, so a read error is the likely source. The chain couples TRBV6-1 to TRBJ2-7; TRBD2 is a possible D gene (5 bases). The germline gives CDR1 MNHNS, CDR2 SASEGT. V lost 7 bases to trimming and J lost 7 bases, with 14 bases between them. This CDR3 spans 12 amino acids. CDR3 sequence (DNA): TGTGCCAGCATGTATTCGGGGTATGAGCAGTACTCC. Protein: CASMYSGYEQYS.

Comment on this clonotype: A much larger clone sits a single nucleotide away, making a read error possible. This CDR3 reads CAWSLDRVPYEQYF. The CDR3, as DNA: TGTGCCTGGAGTTTGGACAGGGTCCCCTACGAGCAGTACTTC. The chain employs TRBV30 and TRBJ2-7, with 8 bases identical to TRBD1. Trimming cost V 2 bases and J 2 bases; bases outside gene matches: 5. The CDR3 extends over 14 amino acids. Germline CDR1 is GTSNPN and CDR2 is SVGIG (reference sequence).

On this clonotype itself: At one end, the junction sequence differs from germline, possibly due to a read error. The J gene is TRBJ1-1, the V gene TRBV20-1; D possibly corresponds to TRBD1 (5 bases). The CDR3 spans 13 residues. CDR1 DFQATT and CDR2 SNEGSKA come from the germline V gene (reference sequence). Here the CDR3 reads CSARAWGGTESFF. CDR3 nucleotide sequence: TGCAGTGCTAGAGCTTGGGGGGGAACTGAATCTTTCTTT.

The V gene is TRBV5-5, the J gene TRBJ2-5; D tentatively reads TRBD1 or TRBD2 (5 bases each). This CDR3 spans 17 amino acids. Trimming pared 3 bases from V and 0 bases from J, leaving 18 bases between. Germline CDR1 reads SGHKS; CDR2 reads YYEKEE (reference sequence). The CDR3 bases are TGTGCCAGCAGCTCGGGGCCAACAAGAGGGTACCAAGAGACCCAGTACTTC. Its translation: CASSSGPTRGYQETQYF.

The chain links TRBV7-2 to TRBJ2-4, with TRBD2 identical over 10 bases. The CDR3 consists of 16 residues. V dropped 2 bases and J dropped 8; count of bases not matched to a gene: 9. The germline CDR1 and CDR2 sequences are SGHTA and FQGNSA. CDR3 in amino acids: CTSSLMGTSDRDIQYF. CDR3 coding DNA: TGTACCAGCAGCTTAATGGGGACTAGCGATAGAGACATTCAGTACTTC.

This clonotype came up a few times. The V and J genes are TRBV30 and TRBJ1-6, with D tentatively TRBD1 (5 bases). Germline V gives CDR1 GTSNPN, CDR2 SVGIG (reference sequence). The V end lost 3 bases, the J end lost 8 bases, and 11 bases lay between the germline ends. CDR3 length: 13 residues. The CDR3 DNA sequence: TGTGCCTGGAGCGGGCAGGGCGATTCACCCCTCCACTTT. As protein: CAWSGQGDSPLHF.